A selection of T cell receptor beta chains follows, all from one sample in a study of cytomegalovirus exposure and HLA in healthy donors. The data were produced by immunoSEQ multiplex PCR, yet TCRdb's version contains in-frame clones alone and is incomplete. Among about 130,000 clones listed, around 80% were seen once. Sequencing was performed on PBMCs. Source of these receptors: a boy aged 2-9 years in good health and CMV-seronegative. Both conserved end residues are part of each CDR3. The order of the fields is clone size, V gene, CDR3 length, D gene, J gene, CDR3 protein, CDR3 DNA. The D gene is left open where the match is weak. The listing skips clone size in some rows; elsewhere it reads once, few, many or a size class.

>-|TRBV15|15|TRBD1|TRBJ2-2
CATLDGTGWAGELFF
TGTGCCACCCTCGACGGGACAGGGTGGGCCGGGGAGCTGTTTTTT
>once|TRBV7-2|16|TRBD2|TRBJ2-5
CASSLSSGGAGETQYF
TGTGCCAGCAGCTTAAGTAGCGGGGGGGCCGGAGAGACCCAGTACTTC
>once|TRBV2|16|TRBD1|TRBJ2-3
CASSATGQGATDTQYF
TGTGCCAGCAGTGCTACGGGACAGGGGGCCACAGATACGCAGTATTTT
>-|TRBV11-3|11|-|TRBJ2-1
CASSLDDEQFF
TGTGCCAGCAGCTTAGACGATGAGCAGTTCTTC
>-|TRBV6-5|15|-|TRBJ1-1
CASSPRGVMNTEAFF
TGTGCCAGCAGCCCCCGCGGAGTCATGAACACTGAAGCTTTCTTT
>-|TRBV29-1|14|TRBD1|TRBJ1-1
CSVEDRDRTDEAFF
TGCAGCGTTGAAGATCGGGACAGGACGGATGAAGCTTTCTTT
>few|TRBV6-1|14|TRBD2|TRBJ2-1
CASRRGSGRHEQFF
TGTGCCAGCAGGCGGGGTAGCGGGAGGCATGAGCAGTTCTTC
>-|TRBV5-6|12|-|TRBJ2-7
CASSFQGSEQYF
TGTGCCAGCAGCTTCCAGGGCTCCGAGCAGTACTTC
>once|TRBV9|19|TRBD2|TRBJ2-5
CASSYRPLGVAGYQETQYF
TGTGCCAGCAGCTATCGCCCCCTCGGGGTAGCGGGGTACCAAGAGACCCAGTACTTC
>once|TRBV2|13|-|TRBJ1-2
CASKPPTRYGYTF
TGTGCCAGCAAACCCCCAACTAGGTATGGCTACACCTTC
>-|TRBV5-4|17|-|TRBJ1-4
CASSLWLGRSLPPKLFF
TGTGCCAGCAGCTTGTGGCTGGGCCGCTCACTCCCACCAAAACTGTTTTTT
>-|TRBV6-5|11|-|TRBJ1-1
CASSSGVWAFF
TGTGCCAGCAGCTCCGGGGTCTGGGCTTTCTTT
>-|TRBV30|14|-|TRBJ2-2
CAWKPRGWTGELFF
TGTGCCTGGAAACCCAGGGGATGGACCGGGGAGCTGTTTTTT
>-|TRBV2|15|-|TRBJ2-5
CASTPLEGTQETQYF
TGTGCCAGCACCCCCCTCGAGGGGACTCAAGAGACCCAGTACTTC
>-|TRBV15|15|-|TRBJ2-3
CATSRDWEDNDTQYF
TGTGCCACCAGCAGAGATTGGGAGGACAATGATACGCAGTATTTT
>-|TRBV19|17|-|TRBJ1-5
CASSIRGAGAPNQPQHF
TGTGCCAGTAGTATAAGAGGGGCGGGGGCTCCAAATCAGCCCCAGCATTTT
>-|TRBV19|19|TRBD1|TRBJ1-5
CASSIRIFRTGGRHQPQHF
TGTGCCAGTAGTATTAGAATCTTTCGGACAGGGGGCCGACATCAGCCCCAGCATTTT
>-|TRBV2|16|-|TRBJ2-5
CASSARTTGNRETQYF
TGTGCCAGCAGCGCCCGAACCACAGGGAATAGGGAGACCCAGTACTTC
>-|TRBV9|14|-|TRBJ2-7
CASSVVSGAYEQYF
TGTGCCAGCAGCGTAGTGAGTGGTGCCTACGAGCAGTACTTC
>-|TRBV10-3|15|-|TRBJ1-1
CAISGVGDYDAEAFF
TGTGCCATCAGTGGGGTTGGAGACTACGATGCTGAAGCTTTCTTT
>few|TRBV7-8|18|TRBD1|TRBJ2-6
CASTSATGAASGANVLTF
TGTGCCAGCACCTCGGCGACAGGGGCCGCATCTGGGGCCAACGTCCTGACTTTC
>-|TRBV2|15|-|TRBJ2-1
CASSGDFLSYNEQFF
TGTGCCAGCAGCGGGGACTTCCTTTCCTACAATGAGCAGTTCTTC
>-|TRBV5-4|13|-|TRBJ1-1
CASSLGRVTEAFF
TGTGCCAGCAGCCTTGGGCGGGTCACTGAAGCTTTCTTT
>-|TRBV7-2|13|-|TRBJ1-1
CASSPPGYTEAFF
TGTGCCAGCTCCCCTCCGGGGTACACTGAAGCTTTCTTT
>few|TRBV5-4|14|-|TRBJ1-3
CASSQGQYGNTIYF
TGTGCCAGCAGTCAAGGACAGTATGGAAACACCATATATTTT
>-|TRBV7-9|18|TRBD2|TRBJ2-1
CASSSGTSGGADRNEQFF
TGTGCCAGCAGCTCCGGGACTAGCGGGGGGGCCGACCGAAATGAGCAGTTCTTC
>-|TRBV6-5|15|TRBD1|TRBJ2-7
CASSSTDRGSYEQYF
TGTGCCAGCAGTTCCACAGACAGGGGGAGCTACGAGCAGTACTTC
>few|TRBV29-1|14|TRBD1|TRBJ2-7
CSVQGQGRSYEQYF
TGCAGCGTTCAGGGACAGGGCAGATCCTACGAGCAGTACTTC
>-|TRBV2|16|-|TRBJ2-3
CASTYPDSLGADTQYF
TGTGCCAGCACCTACCCGGATAGCCTAGGAGCAGATACGCAGTATTTT
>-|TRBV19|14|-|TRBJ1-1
CASSIVQGRGEAFF
TGTGCCAGTAGTATTGTTCAGGGGAGAGGTGAAGCTTTCTTT
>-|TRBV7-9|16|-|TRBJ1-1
CSSNPGHTLDNTEAFF
TGTTCCAGCAACCCGGGACACACACTCGATAACACTGAAGCTTTCTTT
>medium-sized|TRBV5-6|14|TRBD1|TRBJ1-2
CASSAGTAGYGYTF
TGTGCCAGCAGCGCCGGGACAGCTGGATATGGCTACACCTTC
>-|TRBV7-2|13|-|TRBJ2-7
CASSFEGSGEQYF
TGTGCCAGCAGCTTTGAGGGCTCTGGCGAGCAGTACTTC
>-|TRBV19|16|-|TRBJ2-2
CASRIGHNRGTGELFF
TGTGCCAGTAGAATAGGACACAACCGGGGCACCGGGGAGCTGTTTTTT
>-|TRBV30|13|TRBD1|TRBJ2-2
CAGQVTNTGELFF
TGTGCCGGACAGGTAACGAACACCGGGGAGCTGTTTTTT
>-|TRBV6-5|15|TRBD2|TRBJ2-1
CASNAGTSGVNEQFF
TGTGCCAGCAATGCCGGGACTAGCGGGGTGAATGAGCAGTTCTTC
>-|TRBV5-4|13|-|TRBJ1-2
CASSSTVNYGYTF
TGTGCCAGCAGCTCGACAGTTAACTATGGCTACACCTTC
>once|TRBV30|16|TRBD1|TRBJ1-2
CAWSVKSGTGGGGYTF
TGTGCCTGGAGTGTCAAGTCCGGGACAGGGGGTGGCGGCTACACCTTC
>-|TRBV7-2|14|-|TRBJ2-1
CASSARTVYNEQFF
TGTGCCAGCAGCGCCAGGACAGTTTACAATGAGCAGTTCTTC
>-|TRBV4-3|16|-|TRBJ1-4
CASSQGAVGGDEKLFF
TGCGCCAGCAGCCAAGGAGCAGTGGGAGGTGATGAAAAACTGTTTTTT
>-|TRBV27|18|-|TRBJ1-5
CASSLSWRGGDSNQPQHF
TGTGCCAGCAGTTTATCGTGGAGGGGTGGAGATAGCAATCAGCCCCAGCATTTT
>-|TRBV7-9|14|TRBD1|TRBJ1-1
CASSSGQSNTEAFF
TGTGCCAGCAGCTCGGGACAGTCGAACACTGAAGCTTTCTTT
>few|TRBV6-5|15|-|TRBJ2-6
CASSGEPSGANVLTF
TGTGCCAGCAGTGGGGAGCCCTCTGGGGCCAACGTCCTGACTTTC
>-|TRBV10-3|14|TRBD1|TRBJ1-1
CAISANRGDTEAFF
TGTGCCATCAGTGCTAACAGGGGGGACACTGAAGCTTTCTTT